Sequencing of this T cell receptor beta chain was carried out in a study of Graves' ophthalmopathy and Graves' hyperthyroidism. Comments on this clonotype: Its matching antigen is unknown. A much more abundant neighbour one base away suggests this may be a read error.

Researchers classed hyperthyroidism as stable given no ophthalmopathy within 18 months of follow-up. Patients were diagnosed from clinical symptoms, serum thyroxine, TRAb, thyroid ultrasound and orbital computed tomography. CDR1 is SGHRS and CDR2 is YFSETQ in the germline V gene. The CDR3 sequence is 14 residues long. RNA transcripts yielded amplified TCR beta CDR3 regions. HTBI primers were employed in first-round RT-PCR, then a second-round multiplex PCR followed. TCRdb re-called the multiplex PCR reads through MiXCR, storing one row per CDR3 protein. This table has approximately 410,000 distinct CDR3 sequences, roughly 14% appearing once. Whole-study findings and limits: The model flagged ophthalmopathy progression at more than 60% sensitivity and 72% to 85% specificity.

The receptor was derived from a woman aged 18 to 35 with stable Graves' hyperthyroidism. The chain employs TRBV5-1 and TRBJ2-5; D is undetermined. Sequenced material: peripheral blood. The CDR3 sequence: CAGSLERFQETQYF. Here the CDR3 DNA reads TGCGCCGGCAGCCTCGAGAGGTTCCAAGAGACCCAGTACTTC.